The 9 T cell receptor beta chains below all came from one sample that was sequenced in a study of blood T cell repertoires in COVID-19. TCRdb's copy holds only in-frame clones and misses some; the assay was immunoSEQ multiplex PCR. The data show about 110,000 clones, 80% to 90% seen once. The material sequenced was peripheral blood. The receptor source for this set is a woman in her sixties with acute or convalescent COVID-19.

V usage is TRBV18 and J usage is TRBJ1-2; D is uncertain. The CDR3 has 14 amino acids. V lost 2 bases and J 1 base, leaving 8 bases between the germline ends. CDR1 and CDR2 from the germline V gene are KGHSH and LQKENI. CDR3 bases: TGTGCCAGCTCACCAAAGAGCGATAACTATGGCTACACCTTC. This encodes CASSPKSDNYGYTF. Looking up the rest from reference TRBV18 and TRBJ1-2 gives the full variable domain: NAGVMQNPRHLVRRRGQEARLRCSPMKGHSHVYWYRQLPEEGLKFMVYLQKENIIDESGMPKERFSAEFPKEGPSILRIQQVVRGDSAAYFCASSPKSDNYGYTFGSGTRLTVV.

The chain carries TRBV28 and TRBJ1-6; D ambiguous. The germline V and J ends were trimmed by 7 bases and 8 bases, with 15 bases remaining between them. The germline CDR1 and CDR2 sequences are MDHEN and SYDVKM. The CDR3 length is 14 residues. CDR3 residues: CASTPGSGDSPLHF. The CDR3 DNA reads TGTGCCAGCACCCCGGGAAGTGGAGATTCACCCCTCCACTTT.

The gene calls are TRBV3-1 (or the pseudogene TRBV3-2) and TRBJ1-6, with 7 bases that match TRBD1. V lost 4 bases and J lost 9; bases outside the gene matches: 9. Germline V gene data show CDR1 as LGHDT and CDR2 as YNNKEL (reference sequence). The CDR3 is made up of 15 amino acids. DNA of the CDR3: TGTGCCAGCAGCCCGCCGGGGCAGGGGGGTTCACCCCTCCACTTT. Translation: CASSPPGQGGSPLHF.

This sequence joins TRBV7-6 and TRBJ2-1; TRBD1 agrees at 7 bases. V was clipped by 5 bases and J by 5 bases; unmatched bases: 15. Germline V gene sequence: CDR1 SGHVS, CDR2 FNYEAQ. This CDR3 has 17 amino acids. CDR3 nucleotide sequence: TGTGCCAGCAGCCCCCCTTATGTGACAGGGAGCCACAATGAGCAGTTCTTC. The encoded protein is CASSPPYVTGSHNEQFF.

The chain is built from TRBV11-2 and TRBJ2-5; no reliable D call. Germline V lookup: CDR1 SGHAT, CDR2 FQNNGV. The CDR3 length is 13 residues. V was shortened by 8 bases and J by 7 bases, with 17 bases between the two germline ends. CDR3: CASRRLLGRTQYF. The CDR3 region has the DNA TGTGCCAGCCGCCGGTTGCTCGGTAGGACCCAGTACTTC.

The chain is built from TRBV12-3 or TRBV12-4 and TRBJ1-5, with D hard to call. The length of the CDR3 is 13 residues. Between the trimmed V and J ends, which lost 5 bases and 5 bases, there was a span of 10 bases. The CDR3 DNA sequence: TGTGCCAGCAGTCCCCTAATGGATCAGCCCCAGCATTTT. This gives the protein CASSPLMDQPQHF.

This chain uses TRBV4-3 with TRBJ1-2; 7 nucleotides line up with TRBD1. This CDR3 has 16 amino acids. Germline assignment: CDR1 LGHNA and CDR2 YSLEER. V gave up 1 base and J gave up 0 bases; unmatched junction bases: 5. The CDR3 sequence is CASSQGGQFTNYGYTF. DNA for the CDR3: TGCGCCAGCAGCCAAGGGGGACAGTTTACTAACTATGGCTACACCTTC.

This chain uses TRBV30 with TRBJ1-5; TRBD1 matches at 7 bases. Germline loops: CDR1 GTSNPN, CDR2 SVGIG (reference sequence). The V segment lost 7 bases and the J segment 11 bases; nucleotides outside the gene matches: 11. The length of the CDR3 is 12 residues. Here the CDR3 reads CALSQGGASQHF. The DNA of the CDR3 is TGTGCCTTATCCCAGGGGGGCGCTTCCCAGCATTTT. The full variable domain, with the rest looked up from reference TRBV30 and TRBJ1-5, is SQTIHQWPATLVQPVGSPLSLECTVEGTSNPNLYWYRQAAGRGLQLLFYSVGIGQISSEVPQNLSASRPQDRQFILSSKKLLLSDSGFYLCALSQGGASQHFGDGTRLSIL.

This clone was detected a few times. V usage is TRBV5-1 and J usage is TRBJ1-1; 7 nucleotides match TRBD1. CDR3 length: 15 amino acids. The V segment lost 4 bases and the J segment 0 bases; nucleotides outside the gene matches: 6. Germline CDR1 SGHRS, CDR2 YFSETQ. In nucleotides, the CDR3 is TGCGCCAGCAGCCCGCCGGGACAGATGAACACTGAAGCTTTCTTT. Protein sequence: CASSPPGQMNTEAFF.